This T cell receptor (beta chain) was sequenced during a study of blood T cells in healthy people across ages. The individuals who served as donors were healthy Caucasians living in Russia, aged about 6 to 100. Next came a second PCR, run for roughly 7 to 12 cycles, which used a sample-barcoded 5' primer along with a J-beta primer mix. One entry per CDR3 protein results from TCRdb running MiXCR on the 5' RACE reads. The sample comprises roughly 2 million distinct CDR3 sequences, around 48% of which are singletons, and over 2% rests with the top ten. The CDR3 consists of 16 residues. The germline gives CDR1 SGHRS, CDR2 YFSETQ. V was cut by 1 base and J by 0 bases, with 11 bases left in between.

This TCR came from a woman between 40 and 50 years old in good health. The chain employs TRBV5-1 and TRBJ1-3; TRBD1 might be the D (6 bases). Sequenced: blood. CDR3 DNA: TGCGCCAGCAGCTTGTCCGGGGGCGACTCTGGAAACACCATATATTTT. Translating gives CASSLSGGDSGNTIYF.